One and the same sample provided the 5 T cell receptor beta chains below, sequenced in a study of shared clonotypes between healthy human individuals. CD45RO-negative cells were positively selected for CCR7, leaving out terminally differentiated effector memory CD45RA+ cells. Generated by immunoSEQ multiplex PCR, the TCRdb table keeps only in-frame clones and is missing some. This sample yields about 2.1 million clones, of which about 94% are seen a single time; roughly 1.7% belongs to the top ten. The sequenced sample consisted of naive CD8+ T cells from PBMCs. These receptors all come from a man between 18 and 35 years old in good health. Some clones in this sample may be carry-over from other donors' samples.

Note on this clone: Other nucleotide sequences from this sample produce the same CDR3. J is TRBJ2-5 and V is TRBV9, with no clear D. This CDR3 spans 14 amino acids. CDR1 SGDLS and CDR2 YYNGEE come from the germline V gene. V lost 0 bases and J 1 base, leaving 7 bases between the germline ends. The CDR3 region has the DNA TGTGCCAGCAGCGTAGCAGGCGTCCAAGAGACCCAGTACTTC. It specifies CASSVAGVQETQYF.

The chain links TRBV19 to TRBJ2-5; D gene ambiguous. The CDR3 length is 13 residues. Germline V lookup: CDR1 LNHDA, CDR2 SQIVND (reference sequence). V was cut by 5 bases and J by 0 bases, with 7 bases left in between. CDR3 residues: CASSPENQETQYF. The CDR3 DNA is TGTGCCAGTAGTCCAGAGAACCAAGAGACCCAGTACTTC.

This sequence joins TRBV30 and TRBJ1-1; D gene ambiguous. Germline values: CDR1 GTSNPN, CDR2 SVGIG (reference sequence). CDR3 size: 12 residues. The germline V and J ends were trimmed by 0 bases and 7 bases, with 9 bases remaining between them. The CDR3 loop is CAWSVLGIEAFF. Written as DNA, the CDR3 is TGTGCCTGGAGTGTGTTAGGTATTGAAGCTTTCTTT.

This clone appeared a single time. The chain joins TRBV14 to TRBJ2-3, with 8 bases that match TRBD2. Trimming removed 4 bases from V and 5 bases from J; junction bases left unmatched: 5. Germline CDR1 SGHDN, CDR2 FVKESK. CDR3 size: 14 residues. CDR3 in amino acids: CASSPTSVGDTQYF. CDR3 nucleotides: TGTGCCAGCAGCCCGACTAGCGTGGGAGATACGCAGTATTTT.

The chain links TRBV9 to TRBJ1-1, with 7 bases matching TRBD1. CDR1 and CDR2 from the germline V gene are SGDLS and YYNGEE. V lost 6 bases and J lost 0; bases outside the gene matches: 11. The CDR3 consists of 16 residues. The CDR3 is CASTPGGTGMNTEAFF. CDR3 bases: TGTGCCAGCACCCCAGGGGGGACTGGGATGAACACTGAAGCTTTCTTT.